This is a list of T cell receptor beta chains from one sample in a study of cytomegalovirus exposure and HLA in healthy donors. Only in-frame clones appear in the TCRdb table, and some are missing; sequencing was by immunoSEQ multiplex PCR. The repertoire holds roughly 250,000 clones, with 84% as singletons. The sample was PBMCs. The receptors were sampled from a woman aged 40-49 years in good health and CMV-seropositive. The CDR3 runs from the conserved cysteine through the conserved F or W. Each record gives: clone size, D gene, J gene, V gene, CDR3 protein, CDR3 DNA. The D gene is left open where the match is weak. A clone size is listed for some rows: how often the clone was seen (once, few, many), or a class if it is expanded.

once	TRBD1	TRBJ2-7	TRBV9	CASSVGQGAHEQYF	TGTGCCAGCAGCGTGGGGCAGGGGGCCCACGAGCAGTACTTC
.	.	TRBJ1-1	TRBV4-3	CASSQEGAGTEAFF	TGCGCCAGCAGCCAAGAAGGTGCCGGGACTGAAGCTTTCTTT
.	TRBD2	TRBJ2-3	TRBV11-3	CASKGLGKDTQYF	TGTGCCAGCAAGGGACTAGGGAAAGATACGCAGTATTTT
.	TRBD1	TRBJ2-7	TRBV19	CASSMGTGGTEQYF	TGTGCCAGTAGTATGGGAACAGGGGGTACCGAGCAGTACTTC
.	TRBD2	TRBJ2-7	TRBV29-1	CSGVLASSYEQYF	TGCAGCGGCGTACTAGCGTCCTCCTACGAGCAGTACTTC
.	.	TRBJ1-5	TRBV7-2	CASSPGGSSNQPQHF	TGTGCCAGCAGCCCGGGGGGAAGTAGCAATCAGCCCCAGCATTTT
.	TRBD1	TRBJ2-6	TRBV27	CASSSTGAGANVLTF	TGTGCCAGCAGTTCGACAGGGGCTGGGGCCAACGTCCTGACTTTC
.	.	TRBJ1-1	TRBV6-5	CASSYSYQGGAFF	TGTGCCAGCAGTTACTCCTACCAGGGTGGAGCTTTCTTT
.	TRBD2	TRBJ2-1	TRBV4-3	CASSQEESSGLYPFNEQFF	TGCGCCAGCAGCCAAGAGGAGTCATCGGGACTATATCCTTTTAATGAGCAGTTCTTC
few	TRBD2	TRBJ2-1	TRBV7-8	CASSLSRAGAGEQFF	TGTGCCAGCAGCTTATCCCGAGCGGGAGCTGGTGAGCAGTTCTTC
once	.	TRBJ1-1	TRBV6-1	CASSGAGNTEAFF	TGTGCCAGCAGCGGGGCGGGAAACACTGAAGCTTTCTTT
.	.	TRBJ2-1	TRBV27	CASSSTPGVGYNEQFF	TGTGCCAGCAGTTCCACCCCGGGAGTGGGTTACAATGAGCAGTTCTTC
.	.	TRBJ2-1	TRBV6-6	CASRATASYNEQFF	TGTGCCAGCAGAGCGACAGCCTCCTACAATGAGCAGTTCTTC
.	.	TRBJ2-7	TRBV4-3	CASSQEKYYEQYF	TGCGCCAGCAGCCAAGAAAAATACTACGAGCAGTACTTC
.	.	TRBJ2-7	TRBV19	CASSILAGTGTYEQYF	.
.	.	TRBJ1-3	TRBV21-1	CASSKWGAGNTIYF	.
.	.	TRBJ2-5	TRBV2	CASLRDFQETQYF	TGTGCCAGCCTTAGGGACTTCCAAGAGACCCAGTACTTC
.	.	TRBJ1-5	TRBV25-1	CASSEYGGNQPQHF	TGTGCCAGCAGTGAATATGGGGGGAATCAGCCCCAGCATTTT
.	.	TRBJ2-7	TRBV7-9	CASSLQGGNYEQYF	TGTGCCAGCAGCTTACAGGGCGGAAACTACGAGCAGTACTTC
few	TRBD1	TRBJ1-2	TRBV28	CASSAPGTGGGYGYTF	TGTGCCAGCAGTGCTCCCGGGACAGGGGGCGGGTATGGCTACACCTTC
.	.	TRBJ2-6	TRBV27	CASSLSALSGWGANVLTF	TGTGCCAGCAGTTTATCCGCTCTATCGGGGTGGGGGGCCAACGTCCTGACTTTC
.	TRBD1	TRBJ1-1	TRBV11-2	CASSPGQMNTEAFF	TGTGCCAGCAGCCCGGGACAGATGAACACTGAAGCTTTCTTT
.	.	TRBJ2-7	TRBV27	CASSSRLDRHEQYF	TGTGCCAGCAGTTCTAGACTAGACAGACACGAGCAGTACTTC
once	.	TRBJ1-2	TRBV7-2	CASSGRGYYGYTF	TGTGCCAGCAGCGGAAGGGGGTACTATGGCTACACCTTC
.	.	TRBJ2-3	TRBV7-9	CASSLAPGLSTDTQYF	TGTGCCAGCAGCTTAGCTCCGGGACTTAGCACAGATACGCAGTATTTT
.	.	TRBJ2-3	TRBV11-3	CASSLRGTQYF	TGTGCCAGCAGCTTACGGGGTACGCAGTATTTT
once	TRBD2	TRBJ2-5	TRBV7-3	CASSALNGLAGQETQYF	TGTGCCAGCAGCGCACTCAATGGACTAGCGGGACAAGAGACCCAGTACTTC
.	TRBD2	TRBJ2-1	TRBV10-3	CAISDASGSLSYNEQFF	TGTGCCATCAGTGACGCTAGCGGGAGCCTCTCCTACAATGAGCAGTTCTTC
few	.	TRBJ2-7	TRBV7-9	CASSLEGPEQYF	TGTGCCAGCAGCTTAGAGGGGCCCGAGCAGTACTTC
.	.	TRBJ2-7	TRBV9	CASSVEGGNYEQYF	TGTGCCAGCAGCGTAGAAGGCGGGAACTACGAGCAGTACTTC
.	TRBD2	TRBJ2-3	TRBV5-8	CASSLRELAGGTDTQYF	TGTGCCAGCAGCTTGCGGGAACTAGCGGGAGGGACCGATACGCAGTATTTT
.	TRBD2	TRBJ2-3	TRBV7-3	CASSFVAGGGWNTQYF	TGTGCCAGCAGCTTTGTAGCGGGAGGGGGCTGGAATACGCAGTATTTT
.	TRBD1	TRBJ1-6	TRBV6-5	CASSRDRDNSPLHF	TGTGCCAGCAGCCGGGACAGGGATAATTCACCCCTCCACTTT
.	.	TRBJ1-6	TRBV30	CAWSVPLTPNSPLHF	TGTGCCTGGAGTGTACCGTTGACACCCAATTCACCCCTCCACTTT
.	TRBD1	TRBJ2-2	TRBV27	CASSLYGTANTGELFF	TGTGCCAGCAGTTTATACGGGACAGCAAACACCGGGGAGCTGTTTTTT
.	TRBD2	TRBJ2-1	TRBV2	CASSGGTSGYNEQFF	TGTGCCAGCAGTGGGGGGACTAGCGGATACAATGAGCAGTTCTTC
.	.	TRBJ2-7	TRBV5-4	CASTFGGAAQTLEQYF	TGTGCCAGCACCTTTGGGGGGGCGGCCCAGACCCTCGAGCAGTACTTC
.	.	TRBJ2-7	TRBV6-5	CASSSDRRSSYEQYF	TGTGCCAGCAGCTCAGACAGGAGGAGCTCCTACGAGCAGTACTTC
.	.	TRBJ1-3	TRBV5-1	CASSPIGRQAGNTIYF	TGCGCCAGCAGCCCCATTGGAAGACAGGCTGGAAACACCATATATTTT
.	.	TRBJ1-5	TRBV5-6	CASSAGSNQPQHF	TGTGCCAGCAGCGCAGGGTCAAATCAGCCCCAGCATTTT
.	.	TRBJ1-4	TRBV28	CASSSLIRDEKLFF	TGTGCCAGCAGTTCACTAATCAGGGATGAAAAACTGTTTTTT
.	.	TRBJ2-7	TRBV25-1	CASSEGGRGSLYEQYF	TGTGCCAGCAGTGAAGGGGGCAGGGGTTCCCTCTACGAGCAGTACTTC
.	TRBD1	TRBJ2-7	TRBV28	CASGLFDRVGYEQYF	TGTGCCAGCGGATTATTCGACAGGGTTGGCTACGAGCAGTACTTC
.	TRBD2	TRBJ2-1	TRBV9	CASSVSIRASGRAGNEQFF	TGTGCCAGCAGCGTATCAATTCGGGCTAGCGGGAGGGCGGGCAATGAGCAGTTCTTC
.	TRBD1	TRBJ1-1	TRBV5-8	CASSWNRGTEAFF	TGTGCCAGCAGCTGGAACAGGGGTACTGAAGCTTTCTTT
.	.	TRBJ2-4	TRBV4-3	CASSQDWPGLAKNIQYF	TGCGCCAGCAGCCAAGATTGGCCAGGGCTAGCCAAAAACATTCAGTACTTC
.	TRBD1	TRBJ1-5	TRBV25-1	CASSKQGDQPQHF	TGTGCCAGCAGTAAACAGGGGGATCAGCCCCAGCATTTT
.	.	TRBJ2-3	TRBV7-3	CASSLMGRTDTQYF	TGTGCCAGCAGCCTAATGGGGCGCACAGATACGCAGTATTTT